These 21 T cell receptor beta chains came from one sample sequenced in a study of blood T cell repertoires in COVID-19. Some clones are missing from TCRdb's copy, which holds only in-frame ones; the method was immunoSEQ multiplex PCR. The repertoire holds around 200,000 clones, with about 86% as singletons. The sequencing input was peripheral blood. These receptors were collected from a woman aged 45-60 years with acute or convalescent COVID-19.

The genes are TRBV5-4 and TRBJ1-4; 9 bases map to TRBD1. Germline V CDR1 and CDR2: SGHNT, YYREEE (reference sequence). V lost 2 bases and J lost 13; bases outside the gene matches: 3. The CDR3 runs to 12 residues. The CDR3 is CASSFYRGRLFF. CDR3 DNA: TGTGCCAGCAGCTTTTACAGGGGGCGACTGTTTTTT.

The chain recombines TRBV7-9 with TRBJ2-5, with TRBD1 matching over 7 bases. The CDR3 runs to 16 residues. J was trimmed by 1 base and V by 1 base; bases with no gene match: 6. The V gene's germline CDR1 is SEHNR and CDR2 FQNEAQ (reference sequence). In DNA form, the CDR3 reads TGTGCCAGCAGCTTAGGGGACAGCGGCCCCCAAGAGACCCAGTACTTC. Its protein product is CASSLGDSGPQETQYF. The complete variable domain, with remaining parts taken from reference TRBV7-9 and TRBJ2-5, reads DTGVSQNPRHKITKRGQNVTFRCDPISEHNRLYWYRQTLGQGPEFLTYFQNEAQLEKSRLLSDRFSAERPKGSFSTLEIQRTEQGDSAMYLCASSLGDSGPQETQYFGPGTRLLVL.

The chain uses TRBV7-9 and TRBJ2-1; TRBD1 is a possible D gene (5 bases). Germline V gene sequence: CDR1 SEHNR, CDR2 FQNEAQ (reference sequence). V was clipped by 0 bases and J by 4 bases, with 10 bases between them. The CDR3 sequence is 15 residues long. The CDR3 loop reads CASSLAWGPYNEQFF. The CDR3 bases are TGTGCCAGCAGCTTAGCTTGGGGCCCGTACAATGAGCAGTTCTTC.

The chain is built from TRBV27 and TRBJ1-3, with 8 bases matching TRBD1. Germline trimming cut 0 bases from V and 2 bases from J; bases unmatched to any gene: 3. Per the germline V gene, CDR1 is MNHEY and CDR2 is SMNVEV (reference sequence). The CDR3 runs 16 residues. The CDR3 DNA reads TGTGCCAGCAGTTTATCGTGGGACAGGACTGGAAACACCATATATTTT. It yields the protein CASSLSWDRTGNTIYF.

In nucleotides, the CDR3 is TGTGCCAGCAGCCCACAGGGTGCGCTAAGTAATCAGCCCCAGCATTTT. It translates to CASSPQGALSNQPQHF. The chain joins TRBV7-2 to TRBJ1-5, with D possibly TRBD1 on 6 matching bases. This CDR3 has 16 amino acids. V was clipped by 5 bases and J by 4 bases, with 18 bases between them. The V gene's germline CDR1 is SGHTA and CDR2 FQGNSA.

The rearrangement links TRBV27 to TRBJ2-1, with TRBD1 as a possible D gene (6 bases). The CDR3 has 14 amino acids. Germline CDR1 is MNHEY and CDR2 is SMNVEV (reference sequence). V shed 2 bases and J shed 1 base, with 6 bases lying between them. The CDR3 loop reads CASSLQGSYNEQFF. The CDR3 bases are TGTGCCAGCAGTTTACAGGGGTCCTACAATGAGCAGTTCTTC.

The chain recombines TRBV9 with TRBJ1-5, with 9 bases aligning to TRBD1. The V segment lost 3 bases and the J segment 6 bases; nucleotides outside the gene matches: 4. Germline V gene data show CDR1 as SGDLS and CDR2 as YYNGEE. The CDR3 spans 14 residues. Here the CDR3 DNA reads TGTGCCAGCAGCGCCGGGACAGGGCTTCAGCCCCAGCATTTT. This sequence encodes CASSAGTGLQPQHF.

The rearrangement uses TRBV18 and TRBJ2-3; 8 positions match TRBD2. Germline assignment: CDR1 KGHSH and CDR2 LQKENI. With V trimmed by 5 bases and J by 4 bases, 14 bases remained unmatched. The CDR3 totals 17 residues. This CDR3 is CASSFSEGAGAADTQYF. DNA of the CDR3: TGTGCCAGCTCATTCTCAGAAGGAGCGGGAGCCGCAGATACGCAGTATTTT. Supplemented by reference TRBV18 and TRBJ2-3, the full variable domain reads NAGVMQNPRHLVRRRGQEARLRCSPMKGHSHVYWYRQLPEEGLKFMVYLQKENIIDESGMPKERFSAEFPKEGPSILRIQQVVRGDSAAYFCASSFSEGAGAADTQYFGPGTRLTVL.

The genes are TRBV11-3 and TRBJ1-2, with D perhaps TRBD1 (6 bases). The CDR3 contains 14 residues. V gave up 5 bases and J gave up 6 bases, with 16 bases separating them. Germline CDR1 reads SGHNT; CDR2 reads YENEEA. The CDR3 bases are TGTGCCAGCAGCCCCCCTTGGACAGAGAATGGCTACACCTTC. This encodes CASSPPWTENGYTF.

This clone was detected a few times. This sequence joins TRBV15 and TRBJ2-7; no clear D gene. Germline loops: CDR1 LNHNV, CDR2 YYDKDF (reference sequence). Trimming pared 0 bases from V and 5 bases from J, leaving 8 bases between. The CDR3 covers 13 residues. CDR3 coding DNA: TGTGCCACCAGCAGAGAATGGCAGAACGAGCAGTACTTC. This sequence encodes CATSREWQNEQYF.

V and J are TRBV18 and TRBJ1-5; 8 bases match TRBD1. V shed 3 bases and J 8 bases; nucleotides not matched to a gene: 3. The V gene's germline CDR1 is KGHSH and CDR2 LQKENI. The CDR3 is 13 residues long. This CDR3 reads CASSPTGVEPQHF. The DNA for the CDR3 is TGTGCCAGCTCACCGACAGGGGTGGAGCCCCAGCATTTT.

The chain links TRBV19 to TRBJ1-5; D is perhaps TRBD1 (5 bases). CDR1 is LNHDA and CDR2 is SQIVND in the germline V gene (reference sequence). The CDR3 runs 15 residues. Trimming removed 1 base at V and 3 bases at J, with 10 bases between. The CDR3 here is CASSIGPDNNQPQHF. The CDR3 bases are TGTGCCAGTAGTATAGGTCCGGACAACAATCAGCCCCAGCATTTT. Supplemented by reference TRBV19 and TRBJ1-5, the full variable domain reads DGGITQSPKYLFRKEGQNVTLSCEQNLNHDAMYWYRQDPGQGLRLIYYSQIVNDFQKGDIAEGYSVSREKKESFPLTVTSAQKNPTAFYLCASSIGPDNNQPQHFGDGTRLSIL.

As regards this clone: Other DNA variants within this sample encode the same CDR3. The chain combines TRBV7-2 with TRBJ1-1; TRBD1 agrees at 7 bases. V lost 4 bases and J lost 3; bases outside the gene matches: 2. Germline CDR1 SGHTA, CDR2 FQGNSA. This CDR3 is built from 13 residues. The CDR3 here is CASSSQGDTEAFF. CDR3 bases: TGTGCCAGCAGCTCCCAGGGGGACACTGAAGCTTTCTTT.

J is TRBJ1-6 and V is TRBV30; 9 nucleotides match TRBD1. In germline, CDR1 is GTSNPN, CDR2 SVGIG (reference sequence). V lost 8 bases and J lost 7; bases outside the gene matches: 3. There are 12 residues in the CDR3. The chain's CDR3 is CAVDRGNSPLHF. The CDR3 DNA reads TGTGCCGTTGACAGGGGGAATTCACCCCTCCACTTT.

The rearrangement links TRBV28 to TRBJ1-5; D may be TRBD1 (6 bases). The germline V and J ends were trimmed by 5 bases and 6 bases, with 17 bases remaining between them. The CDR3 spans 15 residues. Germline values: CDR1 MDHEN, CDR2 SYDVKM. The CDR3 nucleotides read TGTGCCAGCAGTGCAACAAACAGGGCGGGTCAGCCCCAGCATTTT. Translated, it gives CASSATNRAGQPQHF.

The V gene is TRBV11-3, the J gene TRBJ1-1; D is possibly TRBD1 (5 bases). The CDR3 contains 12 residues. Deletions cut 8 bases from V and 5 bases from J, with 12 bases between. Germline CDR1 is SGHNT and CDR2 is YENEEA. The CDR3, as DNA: TGTGCCAGCGGCAGGGCGGGGACTGAAGCTTTCTTT. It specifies CASGRAGTEAFF.

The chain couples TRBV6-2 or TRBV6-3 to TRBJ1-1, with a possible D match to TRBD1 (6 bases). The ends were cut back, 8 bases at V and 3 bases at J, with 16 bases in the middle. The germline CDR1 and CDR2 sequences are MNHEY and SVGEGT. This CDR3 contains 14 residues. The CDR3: CASGSRGSDTEAFF. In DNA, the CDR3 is TGTGCCAGCGGTTCGAGGGGGTCGGACACTGAAGCTTTCTTT.

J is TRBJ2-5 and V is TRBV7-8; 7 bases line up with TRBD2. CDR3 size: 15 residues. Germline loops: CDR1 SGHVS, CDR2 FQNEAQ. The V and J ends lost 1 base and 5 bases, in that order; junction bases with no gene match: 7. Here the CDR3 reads CASSLDGGEGETQYF. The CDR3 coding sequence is TGTGCCAGCAGCTTAGATGGGGGGGAGGGCGAGACCCAGTACTTC.

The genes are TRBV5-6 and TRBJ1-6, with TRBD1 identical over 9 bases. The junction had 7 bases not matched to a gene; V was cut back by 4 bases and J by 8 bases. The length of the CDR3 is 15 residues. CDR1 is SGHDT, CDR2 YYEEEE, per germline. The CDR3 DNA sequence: TGTGCCAGCAGCCCGGACAGGGGCGTTCATTCACCCCTCCACTTT. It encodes CASSPDRGVHSPLHF.

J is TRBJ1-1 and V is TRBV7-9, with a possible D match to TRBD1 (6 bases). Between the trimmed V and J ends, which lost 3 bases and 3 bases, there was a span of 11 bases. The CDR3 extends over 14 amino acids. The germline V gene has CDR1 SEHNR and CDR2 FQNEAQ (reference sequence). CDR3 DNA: TGTGCCAGCAGCTTCACAGGGAGAGACACTGAAGCTTTCTTT. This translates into CASSFTGRDTEAFF.

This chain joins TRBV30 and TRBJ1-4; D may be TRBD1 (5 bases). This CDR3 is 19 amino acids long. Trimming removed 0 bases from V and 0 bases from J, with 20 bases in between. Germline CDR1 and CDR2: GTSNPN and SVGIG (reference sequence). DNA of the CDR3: TGTGCCTGGAGTGTAGTTAGGTCCTGGGGCAGACCAACTAATGAAAAACTGTTTTTT. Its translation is CAWSVVRSWGRPTNEKLFF.